Listed below are T cell receptor beta chains from one sample, sequenced in a study of spatial heterogeneity in lung cancer. TCRdb used MiXCR to reprocess the 5' RACE reads, holding one entry per CDR3 protein. The sample holds about 45,000 distinct CDR3 sequences, 6.5% to 8% seen once. Sequences were derived from PBMCs, sampled at surgery. The receptors shown here come from a female donor with early-stage non-small cell lung cancer. Each CDR3 is given with its conserved first and last residue. D genes are given only for firm matches. Rows may omit the clone size; those that give it use once, few, many or a size class.

clone size: many
J gene: TRBJ2-7
V gene: TRBV9
D gene: TRBD1
CDR3 protein: CASSVADRGSYEQYF
CDR3 DNA: TGTGCCAGCAGCGTCGCGGACAGGGGTTCCTACGAGCAGTACTTC

clone size: few
J gene: TRBJ1-2
V gene: TRBV25-1
D gene: TRBD1
CDR3 protein: CASSRQGGSYGYTF
CDR3 DNA: TGTGCCAGCAGTAGACAGGGAGGGAGCTATGGCTACACCTTC

clone size: few
J gene: TRBJ2-7
V gene: TRBV5-1
D gene: -
CDR3 protein: CASSLDGREDEQYF
CDR3 DNA: TGCGCCAGCAGCTTGGATGGCCGAGAAGACGAGCAGTACTTC

clone size: few
J gene: TRBJ2-3
V gene: TRBV7-6
D gene: -
CDR3 protein: CASSFTGEGDTQYF
CDR3 DNA: TGTGCCAGCAGCTTTACAGGGGAGGGAGATACGCAGTATTTT

clone size: few
J gene: TRBJ2-3
V gene: TRBV7-9
D gene: TRBD2
CDR3 protein: CASSLRSGGPSTDTQYF
CDR3 DNA: TGTGCCAGCAGCTTACGGAGCGGGGGGCCAAGCACAGATACGCAGTATTTT

clone size: few
J gene: TRBJ1-1
V gene: TRBV7-9
D gene: TRBD1
CDR3 protein: CASSQTGGRTEAFF
CDR3 DNA: TGTGCCAGCAGCCAGACAGGGGGCAGGACTGAAGCTTTCTTT

clone size: many
J gene: TRBJ1-2
V gene: TRBV10-2
D gene: -
CDR3 protein: CASSEKQHGYTF
CDR3 DNA: TGCGCCAGCAGTGAGAAGCAGCATGGCTACACCTTC

clone size: few
J gene: TRBJ2-5
V gene: TRBV7-2
D gene: -
CDR3 protein: CASSSQLFQETQYF
CDR3 DNA: TGTGCCAGCAGCTCCCAGCTCTTCCAAGAGACCCAGTACTTC

clone size: -
J gene: TRBJ1-6
V gene: TRBV9
D gene: -
CDR3 protein: CASSVNQAGDSPLHF
CDR3 DNA: TGTGCCAGCAGCGTAAATCAGGCAGGGGATTCACCCCTCCACTTT

clone size: many
J gene: TRBJ2-1
V gene: TRBV5-1
D gene: TRBD2
CDR3 protein: CASSLQRGVEQFF
CDR3 DNA: TGCGCCAGCAGCTTGCAGCGGGGGGTTGAGCAGTTCTTC

clone size: many
J gene: TRBJ2-7
V gene: TRBV10-3
D gene: TRBD2
CDR3 protein: CANSGGYEQYF
CDR3 DNA: TGTGCCAATAGCGGGGGTTACGAGCAGTACTTC

clone size: -
J gene: TRBJ1-1
V gene: TRBV20-1
D gene: -
CDR3 protein: CSARVRVGYTEAFF
CDR3 DNA: TGCAGTGCTAGAGTGCGGGTGGGCTACACTGAAGCTTTCTTT

clone size: few
J gene: TRBJ1-1
V gene: TRBV6-5
D gene: -
CDR3 protein: CAIGFPREEAFF
CDR3 DNA: TGTGCAATTGGCTTTCCCAGGGAGGAAGCTTTCTTT

clone size: few
J gene: TRBJ2-3
V gene: TRBV6-2/TRBV6-3
D gene: -
CDR3 protein: CASSTPAVDTQYF
CDR3 DNA: TGTGCCAGCAGTACTCCAGCAGTTGATACGCAGTATTTT

clone size: few
J gene: TRBJ1-5
V gene: TRBV6-2/TRBV6-3
D gene: -
CDR3 protein: CASTRDILPYQPQHF
CDR3 DNA: TGTGCCAGCACCCGGGACATACTCCCTTATCAGCCCCAGCATTTT

clone size: many
J gene: TRBJ2-3
V gene: TRBV4-1
D gene: TRBD2
CDR3 protein: CASSQDGEGRDTQYF
CDR3 DNA: TGCGCCAGCAGCCAAGATGGGGAGGGGCGCGATACGCAGTATTTT

clone size: -
J gene: TRBJ2-7
V gene: TRBV19
D gene: TRBD1
CDR3 protein: CASSRLDRLVPYEQYF
CDR3 DNA: TGTGCCAGTAGCCGTCTGGACAGGCTCGTCCCCTACGAGCAGTACTTC

clone size: many
J gene: TRBJ1-1
V gene: TRBV20-1
D gene: -
CDR3 protein: CSAAQVEAFF
CDR3 DNA: TGCAGTGCCGCCCAGGTTGAAGCTTTCTTT

clone size: few
J gene: TRBJ2-7
V gene: TRBV27
D gene: TRBD1
CDR3 protein: CASSRGTDYYEQYF
CDR3 DNA: TGTGCCAGCAGCCGAGGGACAGATTATTACGAGCAGTACTTC

clone size: many
J gene: TRBJ1-5
V gene: TRBV2
D gene: -
CDR3 protein: CASSGVYSNQPQHF
CDR3 DNA: TGTGCCAGCAGCGGGGTCTATAGCAATCAGCCCCAGCATTTT

clone size: many
J gene: TRBJ2-5
V gene: TRBV11-2
D gene: -
CDR3 protein: CASSLTPSRGQETQYF
CDR3 DNA: TGTGCCAGCAGCTTAACCCCTAGCCGCGGCCAAGAGACCCAGTACTTC

clone size: many
J gene: TRBJ2-1
V gene: TRBV6-2/TRBV6-3
D gene: TRBD2
CDR3 protein: CASSPRGSGGPHQFF
CDR3 DNA: TGTGCCAGCAGTCCCCGGGGTAGCGGGGGGCCGCATCAATTCTTC

clone size: many
J gene: TRBJ1-3
V gene: TRBV12-3/TRBV12-4
D gene: -
CDR3 protein: CASSQDRNGNTIYF
CDR3 DNA: TGTGCCAGCAGCCAAGACAGGAATGGAAACACCATATATTTT

clone size: -
J gene: TRBJ1-6
V gene: TRBV4-3
D gene: -
CDR3 protein: CASSLATDSYSPLHF
CDR3 DNA: TGCGCCAGCAGCCTAGCGACAGACTCCTATTCACCCCTCCACTTT

clone size: few
J gene: TRBJ2-2
V gene: TRBV7-9
D gene: TRBD1
CDR3 protein: CASSLPGTVGELFF
CDR3 DNA: TGTGCCAGCAGCTTACCCGGGACAGTGGGGGAGCTGTTTTTT

clone size: many
J gene: TRBJ1-4
V gene: TRBV2
D gene: TRBD1
CDR3 protein: CASRRTGQEEKLFF
CDR3 DNA: TGTGCCAGCAGGAGGACAGGGCAGGAAGAAAAACTGTTTTTT

clone size: many
J gene: TRBJ1-1
V gene: TRBV18
D gene: -
CDR3 protein: CASSIDRKNTEAFF
CDR3 DNA: TGTGCCAGCTCTATCGACAGAAAGAACACTGAAGCTTTCTTT

clone size: many
J gene: TRBJ2-5
V gene: TRBV7-8
D gene: TRBD1
CDR3 protein: CASSSDRARPEAQYF
CDR3 DNA: TGTGCCAGCAGCTCAGACAGGGCCCGGCCGGAGGCCCAGTACTTC

clone size: many
J gene: TRBJ1-4
V gene: TRBV12-3/TRBV12-4
D gene: TRBD1
CDR3 protein: CASRTTGGEKLFF
CDR3 DNA: TGTGCCAGCAGGACGACAGGGGGTGAAAAACTGTTTTTT

clone size: many
J gene: TRBJ2-2
V gene: TRBV7-2
D gene: -
CDR3 protein: CASSFLRPGELFF
CDR3 DNA: TGTGCCAGCAGCTTTTTAAGGCCCGGGGAGCTGTTTTTT

clone size: many
J gene: TRBJ2-1
V gene: TRBV20-1
D gene: TRBD1
CDR3 protein: CSARSDRGQFF
CDR3 DNA: TGCAGTGCTAGGTCAGACAGGGGGCAGTTCTTC

clone size: many
J gene: TRBJ2-5
V gene: TRBV18
D gene: -
CDR3 protein: CASSPFLQSQETQYF
CDR3 DNA: TGTGCCAGCTCACCATTCCTGCAATCCCAAGAGACCCAGTACTTC

clone size: -
J gene: TRBJ1-5
V gene: TRBV4-1
D gene: -
CDR3 protein: CASSQDQWGGNQPQHF
CDR3 DNA: TGCGCCAGCAGCCAAGATCAATGGGGCGGGAATCAGCCCCAGCATTTT

clone size: -
J gene: TRBJ1-3
V gene: TRBV30
D gene: -
CDR3 protein: CAWSIRAFSGNTIYF
CDR3 DNA: TGTGCCTGGAGTATCCGGGCTTTCTCTGGAAACACCATATATTTT

clone size: many
J gene: TRBJ2-5
V gene: TRBV29-1
D gene: -
CDR3 protein: CSLCVEGRETQYF
CDR3 DNA: TGCAGCCTTTGCGTCGAGGGGAGGGAGACCCAGTACTTC

clone size: many
J gene: TRBJ2-5
V gene: TRBV20-1
D gene: -
CDR3 protein: CSASPDVEKETQYF
CDR3 DNA: TGCAGTGCTTCGCCCGACGTAGAAAAAGAGACCCAGTACTTC

clone size: many
J gene: TRBJ2-7
V gene: TRBV20-1
D gene: TRBD2
CDR3 protein: CSVEGGGSYEQYF
CDR3 DNA: TGCAGTGTAGAAGGCGGGGGATCCTACGAGCAGTACTTC

clone size: many
J gene: TRBJ2-1
V gene: TRBV6-2/TRBV6-3
D gene: -
CDR3 protein: CASTRRTNEQFF
CDR3 DNA: TGTGCCAGCACCCGACGAACCAATGAGCAGTTCTTC

clone size: -
J gene: TRBJ1-2
V gene: TRBV18
D gene: TRBD1
CDR3 protein: CASSTGQGYGYTF
CDR3 DNA: TGTGCCAGCTCAACTGGACAGGGCTATGGCTACACCTTC

clone size: -
J gene: TRBJ2-7
V gene: TRBV28
D gene: TRBD1
CDR3 protein: CASSAQDRGDYEQYF
CDR3 DNA: TGTGCCAGCAGTGCCCAGGACAGGGGGGACTACGAGCAGTACTTC

clone size: many
J gene: TRBJ2-3
V gene: TRBV7-2
D gene: -
CDR3 protein: CASRPRGGGTDTQYF
CDR3 DNA: TGTGCCAGCCGCCCCAGGGGAGGGGGCACAGATACGCAGTATTTT

clone size: few
J gene: TRBJ2-5
V gene: TRBV10-1
D gene: TRBD2
CDR3 protein: CASRTLAGSGKMQETQYF
CDR3 DNA: TGCGCCAGCAGAACACTAGCGGGGTCCGGAAAGATGCAAGAGACCCAGTACTTC

clone size: many
J gene: TRBJ2-3
V gene: TRBV3-1
D gene: TRBD2
CDR3 protein: CASSQESSGGPRDTQYF
CDR3 DNA: TGTGCCAGCAGCCAAGAATCTAGCGGGGGGCCGAGGGATACGCAGTATTTT

clone size: many
J gene: TRBJ1-2
V gene: TRBV9
D gene: -
CDR3 protein: CASSVTGQNYGYTF
CDR3 DNA: TGTGCCAGCAGCGTAACTGGACAGAACTATGGCTACACCTTC

clone size: few
J gene: TRBJ2-7
V gene: TRBV28
D gene: TRBD2
CDR3 protein: CASSFTSGGYEQYF
CDR3 DNA: TGTGCCAGCAGTTTTACTAGCGGGGGGTACGAGCAGTACTTC

clone size: few
J gene: TRBJ1-6
V gene: TRBV3-1
D gene: -
CDR3 protein: CASSQDPGLHSPPHF
CDR3 DNA: TGTGCCAGCAGCCAAGACCCAGGTCTTCATTCACCCCCCCACTTT

clone size: many
J gene: TRBJ2-1
V gene: TRBV7-9
D gene: -
CDR3 protein: CASSLDGSNEQFF
CDR3 DNA: TGTGCCAGCAGCTTAGACGGTAGCAATGAGCAGTTCTTC

clone size: many
J gene: TRBJ2-2
V gene: TRBV10-1
D gene: TRBD1
CDR3 protein: CASSERKGASAGELFF
CDR3 DNA: TGCGCCAGCAGTGAGAGGAAGGGGGCGTCCGCCGGGGAGCTGTTTTTT

clone size: few
J gene: TRBJ1-1
V gene: TRBV18
D gene: -
CDR3 protein: CASSPLGEGEAFF
CDR3 DNA: TGTGCCAGCTCACCACTGGGGGAGGGTGAAGCTTTCTTT

clone size: many
J gene: TRBJ2-3
V gene: TRBV15
D gene: TRBD1
CDR3 protein: CATSRDLQGSDTQYF
CDR3 DNA: TGTGCCACCAGCAGAGACCTACAGGGGTCAGATACGCAGTATTTT

clone size: many
J gene: TRBJ1-5
V gene: TRBV14
D gene: -
CDR3 protein: CASSSSGVAQPQHF
CDR3 DNA: TGTGCCAGCAGCTCCTCGGGAGTGGCTCAGCCCCAGCATTTT

clone size: many
J gene: TRBJ2-7
V gene: TRBV20-1
D gene: TRBD1
CDR3 protein: CSAGTGEPYEQYF
CDR3 DNA: TGCAGTGCCGGGACAGGGGAACCCTACGAGCAGTACTTC

clone size: many
J gene: TRBJ2-3
V gene: TRBV4-1
D gene: TRBD1
CDR3 protein: CASSLGQGTDTQYF
CDR3 DNA: TGCGCCAGCAGCCTCGGACAGGGCACAGATACGCAGTATTTT

clone size: few
J gene: TRBJ1-4
V gene: TRBV7-6
D gene: -
CDR3 protein: CASSLGGGRVLEKLFF
CDR3 DNA: TGTGCCAGCAGCTTAGGAGGAGGCAGGGTATTAGAAAAACTGTTTTTT

clone size: many
J gene: TRBJ1-2
V gene: TRBV27
D gene: TRBD1
CDR3 protein: CASSNRDRGGYGYTF
CDR3 DNA: TGTGCCAGCAGTAACCGGGACAGGGGCGGCTATGGCTACACCTTC